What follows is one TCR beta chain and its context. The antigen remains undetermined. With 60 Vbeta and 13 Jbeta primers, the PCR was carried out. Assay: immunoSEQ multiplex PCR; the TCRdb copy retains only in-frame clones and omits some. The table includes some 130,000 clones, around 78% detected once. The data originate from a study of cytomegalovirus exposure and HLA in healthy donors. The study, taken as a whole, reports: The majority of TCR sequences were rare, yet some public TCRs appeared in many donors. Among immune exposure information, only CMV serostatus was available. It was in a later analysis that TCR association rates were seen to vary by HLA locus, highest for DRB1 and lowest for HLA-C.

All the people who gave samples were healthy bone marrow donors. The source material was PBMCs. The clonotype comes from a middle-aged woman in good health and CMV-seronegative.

In DNA, the CDR3 is TGTGCCAGCAGCTCTTTCCGGGACAGGGGATCCTACAATGAGCAGTTCTTC. As protein: CASSSFRDRGSYNEQFF. The J gene is TRBJ2-1, the V gene TRBV5-8; TRBD1 agrees at 10 bases. Per the germline V gene, CDR1 is SGHTS and CDR2 is YDEGEE. There are 17 residues in the CDR3. With 3 bases clipped from V and 1 base from J, the junction kept 7 bases outside the gene matches.